This T cell receptor beta chain comes out of a study of blood T cell repertoires in COVID-19. The CDR3 totals 16 residues. V gave up 6 bases and J gave up 0 bases, with 15 bases separating them. The germline V gene has CDR1 SGHVS and CDR2 FQNEAQ. Clones were sequenced by immunoSEQ multiplex PCR, and TCRdb holds only the in-frame ones, with some missing. The sample has 350,000 to 450,000 clones, around 88% seen once. The clonotype comes from a woman in her sixties or seventies with COVID-19, enrolled during active disease. The chain links TRBV7-8 to TRBJ1-3; D is unclear. Material for sequencing was peripheral blood. This chain's CDR3 is CASSVTSSSSGNTIYF. CDR3 nucleotides: TGTGCCAGCAGTGTCACGTCGTCGAGCTCTGGAAACACCATATATTTT.